The 26 T cell receptor beta chains listed next were all sequenced from one sample in a study of cytomegalovirus exposure and HLA in healthy donors (dated by TCRdb to the late 2010s). The method was the immunoSEQ multiplex PCR assay. The multiplex PCR relied on a mix of 60 forward primers for TCR Vbeta segments and 13 reverse primers for TCR Jbeta segments. What TCRdb holds here is the immuneACCESS table cut down to in-frame rearrangements. Part of the clones is not present; checked against another copy, under half of the missing clones reflect an unresolved V gene, and the others are unexplained. The sample contains more than 150,000 clones, about 79% of them found a single time. Under 1.5% of the sample lies in the top ten. The specimen was PBMCs. The receptors were sampled from a girl aged 2 to 10 in good health and CMV-seropositive.

The V and J genes are TRBV5-6 and TRBJ2-1; the D gene is possibly TRBD1 (5 bases). The CDR3 is 16 residues long. Germline loops: CDR1 SGHDT, CDR2 YYEEEE. V dropped 4 bases and J dropped 8 bases, with 22 bases sitting between them. The CDR3, as DNA: TGTGCCAGCAGCCTGACCTGGGGAAGACAGTCGGATGAGCAGTTCTTC. As protein: CASSLTWGRQSDEQFF.

The CDR3 sequence: CASSFGGGGELFF. The CDR3, as DNA: TGCGCCAGCAGCTTCGGGGGAGGCGGGGAGCTGTTTTTT. This chain connects TRBV5-1 to TRBJ2-2, with D perhaps matching TRBD2 (6 bases). The length of the CDR3 is 13 residues. Looked up from germline, CDR1 is SGHRS and CDR2 is YFSETQ. V was clipped by 2 bases and J by 7 bases, with 9 bases between them.

The V and J genes are TRBV6-5 and TRBJ1-2; 9 nucleotides align to TRBD1. The V segment lost 6 bases and the J segment 4 bases; nucleotides outside the gene matches: 9. CDR3 size: 15 residues. CDR1 and CDR2 from the germline V gene are MNHEY and SVGAGI. The CDR3 here is CASSQKTGGIYGYTF. CDR3 DNA: TGTGCCAGCAGCCAGAAGACAGGGGGGATCTATGGCTACACCTTC.

V gene TRBV2 combines with J gene TRBJ1-2; 7 positions match TRBD1. CDR1 is SNHLY and CDR2 is FYNNEI in the germline V gene. The J segment lost 3 bases and the V segment lost 2 bases, leaving 15 bases of the junction unmatched. The length of the CDR3 is 18 residues. The CDR3 nucleotides read TGTGCCAGCAGTGAAACCCCAGGGGGGAGACGAGATGACTATGGCTACACCTTC. The encoded protein is CASSETPGGRRDDYGYTF.

This clone was counted a few times. This chain connects TRBV5-6 to TRBJ1-1, with 8 bases that match TRBD1. The length of the CDR3 is 15 residues. The V gene's germline CDR1 is SGHDT and CDR2 YYEEEE. V dropped 4 bases and J dropped 2; count of bases not matched to a gene: 7. Here the CDR3 DNA reads TGTGCCAGCAGCCCACCGGGACAGGTAAACACTGAAGCTTTCTTT. This gives the protein CASSPPGQVNTEAFF.

This chain uses TRBV7-9 with TRBJ2-5; 11 bases are shared with TRBD2. The CDR3 contains 13 residues. Per germline, CDR1 SEHNR and CDR2 FQNEAQ (reference sequence). Germline trimming cut 6 bases from V and 7 bases from J; bases unmatched to any gene: 4. The CDR3 DNA follows: TGTGCCAGCAGACTAGCGGGAGCGGGGACCCAGTACTTC. Translating it yields CASRLAGAGTQYF.

The rearrangement links TRBV9 to TRBJ2-1; TRBD1 aligns across 7 bases. The CDR3 covers 14 residues. V was pared by 3 bases and J by 7 bases, with 7 bases of the junction left unmatched. Germline loops: CDR1 SGDLS, CDR2 YYNGEE. The CDR3 DNA is TGTGCCAGCAGCGCCCGGGACAGTTTTAATGAGCAGTTCTTC. Residues: CASSARDSFNEQFF. Variable domain in full (rest from reference TRBV9 and TRBJ2-1): DSGVTQTPKHLITATGQRVTLRCSPRSGDLSVYWYQQSLDQGLQFLIQYYNGEERAKGNILERFSAQQFPDLHSELNLSSLELGDSALYFCASSARDSFNEQFFGPGTRLTVL.

The chain has TRBV19 and TRBJ1-1; unclear D gene. Between the trimmed V and J ends, which lost 6 bases and 0 bases, there was a span of 11 bases. Germline-derived CDR1 and CDR2 are LNHDA and SQIVND (reference sequence). The CDR3 has 14 residues. CDR3 nucleotide sequence: TGTGCCAGTAGCCAGACATCTATGAACACTGAAGCTTTCTTT. Protein product: CASSQTSMNTEAFF.

V is TRBV4-1 and J is TRBJ2-5, with a weak D call TRBD1 (5 bases). The DNA end favors TRBJ2-7, so the J call may be wrong. Germline V gene sequence: CDR1 MGHRA, CDR2 YSYEKL. This CDR3 comprises 14 residues. CDR3 amino acids: CASSQIQGSYEQYF. CDR3 coding DNA: TGCGCCAGCAGCCAAATCCAGGGTTCCTACGAGCAGTACTTC.

This chain links TRBV11-3 with TRBJ2-3, with D maybe TRBD1 (5 bases). V gave up 8 bases and J gave up 2 bases, with 17 bases separating them. The CDR3 length is 15 residues. Germline loops: CDR1 SGHNT, CDR2 YENEEA. The CDR3 sequence: CASGALTESTDTQYF. CDR3 sequence (DNA): TGTGCCAGCGGTGCCCTGACAGAATCCACAGATACGCAGTATTTT. Using reference TRBV11-3 and TRBJ2-3 for the parts outside the CDR3, the full variable domain is EAGVVQSPRYKIIEKKQPVAFWCNPISGHNTLYWYLQNLGQGPELLIRYENEEAVDDSQLPKDRFSAERLKGVDSTLKIQPAELGDSAVYLCASGALTESTDTQYFGPGTRLTVL.

The gene calls are TRBV28 and TRBJ2-7, with 7 bases lining up with TRBD2. Germline CDR1 and CDR2: MDHEN and SYDVKM. The CDR3 totals 14 residues. After removal of 6 bases from V and 4 bases from J, the junction contained 9 bases not matched to a gene. The CDR3 nucleotides are TGTGCCAGCAGACTAGGCACGGGACTATACGAGCAGTACTTC. Its protein product is CASRLGTGLYEQYF.

The chain links TRBV2 to TRBJ2-3, with TRBD2 identical over 7 bases. Trimming removed 3 bases from V and 0 bases from J; junction bases left unmatched: 6. Germline loops: CDR1 SNHLY, CDR2 FYNNEI. The CDR3 totals 16 residues. The CDR3 DNA follows: TGTGCCAGCAGTGAGTGGCTAGCGGTTAGCACAGATACGCAGTATTTT. This sequence encodes CASSEWLAVSTDTQYF.

There are a few counts of this clone. The gene calls are TRBV5-6 and TRBJ1-2; weak D call: TRBD1 (6 bases). V dropped 4 bases and J dropped 3 bases, with 10 bases sitting between them. Germline-derived CDR1 and CDR2 are SGHDT and YYEEEE. This CDR3 is built from 13 residues. This CDR3 is CASSLRTDYGYTF. The CDR3 DNA sequence: TGTGCCAGCAGCCTACGGACAGACTATGGCTACACCTTC.

The gene calls are TRBV6-5 and TRBJ1-3; 9 nucleotides line up with TRBD1. This CDR3 is built from 16 residues. The germline CDR1 and CDR2 sequences are MNHEY and SVGAGI. J was trimmed by 4 bases and V by 0 bases; bases with no gene match: 4. CDR3 nucleotide sequence: TGTGCCAGCAGTTACTCTACAGGGGGCTCGGGAAACACCATATATTTT. Translation: CASSYSTGGSGNTIYF.

The CDR3 loop is CASRGWRETQYF. The CDR3 nucleotides read TGTGCCAGCAGGGGTTGGAGGGAGACCCAGTACTTC. The V gene is TRBV28, the J gene TRBJ2-5, with a possible D match to TRBD2 (5 bases). The V and J ends lost 6 bases and 5 bases respectively, with 10 bases between them. The CDR3 runs to 12 residues. Germline V gene sequence: CDR1 MDHEN, CDR2 SYDVKM.

The chain carries TRBV18 and TRBJ1-1; weak D call: TRBD1 (5 bases). V lost 2 bases and J lost 13, with 11 bases in between. The CDR3 spans 11 residues. Germline lookup yields CDR1 KGHSH and CDR2 LQKENI. Here the CDR3 reads CASSPNRGGFF. DNA of the CDR3: TGTGCCAGCTCACCAAATCGGGGGGGTTTCTTT.

The gene calls are TRBV5-6 and TRBJ1-3, with TRBD1 matching over 9 bases. The germline gives CDR1 SGHDT, CDR2 YYEEEE. V lost 8 bases to trimming and J lost 1 base; unmatched junction nucleotides: 7. The CDR3 is 15 amino acids. CDR3 in amino acids: CASQQGASSGNTIYF. The CDR3 nucleotides read TGTGCCAGTCAACAGGGGGCCTCATCTGGAAACACCATATATTTT.

The chain couples TRBV23-1 to TRBJ2-5; 7 nucleotides agree with TRBD2. TRBV23-1 is identified as an open reading frame with a role that is uncertain. V lost 3 bases and J lost 5; bases outside the gene matches: 18. The CDR3 has 18 residues. CDR3 nucleotide sequence: TGCGCCAGCAGTCAGGCCCCGGGAGTGGGGGGGGACTGGGAGACCCAGTACTTC. This encodes CASSQAPGVGGDWETQYF.

The V and J genes are TRBV5-8 and TRBJ1-2; 7 nucleotides line up with TRBD1. The ends lost 4 bases at V and 7 bases at J; junction bases unmatched: 7. The CDR3 runs to 13 residues. Germline lookup yields CDR1 SGHTS and CDR2 YDEGEE. CDR3 nucleotides: TGTGCCAGCAGCGTTGACAGGGCCTGTGGCTACACCTTC. As protein: CASSVDRACGYTF.

DNA for the CDR3: TGTGCCTGGAGTCGAGATCGGGGGCAGCCCCAGCATTTT. It is translated as CAWSRDRGQPQHF. The chain combines TRBV30 with TRBJ1-5; a possible D gene is TRBD1 (5 bases). This CDR3 has 13 amino acids. Per germline, CDR1 GTSNPN and CDR2 SVGIG (reference sequence). V was clipped by 2 bases and J by 7 bases, with 12 bases between them.

The chain uses TRBV10-2 and TRBJ2-5; D perhaps matches TRBD2 (5 bases). With the DNA end fitting TRBJ2-7 better, the J assignment may be wrong. Germline CDR1 is WSHSY and CDR2 is SAAADI. The CDR3 extends over 12 amino acids. Here the CDR3 reads CASEGGEAEQYF. CDR3 DNA: TGCGCCAGCGAGGGCGGTGAGGCCGAGCAGTACTTC.

This sequence joins TRBV18 and TRBJ1-1; D is perhaps TRBD1 (5 bases). The CDR3 has 13 amino acids. V lost 5 bases and J lost 11, with 18 bases in between. Germline V CDR1 and CDR2: KGHSH, LQKENI. The CDR3 DNA is TGTGCCAGCTCAGGCGCGGAAGGGGTTGTTGCTTTCTTT. Translated, it gives CASSGAEGVVAFF.

CDR3 sequence reads: CASSSPGATEAFF. CDR3 DNA: TGTGCCAGTAGTAGTCCTGGGGCGACTGAAGCTTTCTTT. V gene TRBV19 combines with J gene TRBJ1-1; maybe TRBD1 (5 bases). Trimming removed 4 bases at V and 5 bases at J, with 11 bases between. CDR1 is LNHDA, CDR2 SQIVND, per germline (reference sequence). This CDR3 comprises 13 residues.

The J gene is TRBJ2-3, the V gene TRBV6-4, with D perhaps matching TRBD2 (5 bases). Germline V gene lookup returns CDR1 MRHNA and CDR2 SNTAGT. The length of the CDR3 is 14 residues. V was cut by 6 bases and J by 4 bases, with 14 bases left in between. Here the CDR3 reads CASSMGSYSDTQYF. The CDR3 bases are TGTGCCAGCAGCATGGGGAGCTACTCAGATACGCAGTATTTT.

The table lists this clone with a few counts. The V and J genes are TRBV4-2 and TRBJ2-7, with TRBD1 matching over 10 bases. V trimming: 0 bases; J trimming: 3 bases; junction bases outside the gene matches: 2. Looked up from germline, CDR1 is LGHNA and CDR2 is YNFKEQ. This CDR3 is 15 amino acids long. The CDR3 bases are TGTGCCAGCAGCCAAGACGGACAGGGGGTCTACGAGCAGTACTTC. The encoded protein is CASSQDGQGVYEQYF.

The chain is built from TRBV28 and TRBJ2-7; 10 bases fit TRBD2. V was pared by 1 base and J by 0 bases, with 12 bases of the junction left unmatched. CDR1 and CDR2 (germline): MDHEN, SYDVKM. The CDR3 has 19 amino acids. DNA of the CDR3: TGTGCCAGCAGTTTATTTCTAGCGGGAGATAAAAGGGGCTCCTACGAGCAGTACTTC. Residues: CASSLFLAGDKRGSYEQYF.